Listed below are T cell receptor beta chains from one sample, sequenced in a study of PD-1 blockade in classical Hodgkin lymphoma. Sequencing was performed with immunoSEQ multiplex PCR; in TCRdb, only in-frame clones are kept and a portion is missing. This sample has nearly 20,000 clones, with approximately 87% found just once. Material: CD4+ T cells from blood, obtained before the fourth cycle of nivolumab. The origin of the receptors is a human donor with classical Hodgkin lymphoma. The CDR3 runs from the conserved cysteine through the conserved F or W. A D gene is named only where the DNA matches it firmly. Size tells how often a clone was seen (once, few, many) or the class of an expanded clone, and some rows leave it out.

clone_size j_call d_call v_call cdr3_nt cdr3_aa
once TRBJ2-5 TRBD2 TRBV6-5 TGTGCCAGCAGGATACTAGCGGGAGAAGAGACCCAGTACTTC CASRILAGEETQYF
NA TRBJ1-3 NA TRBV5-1 TGCGCCAGCAGCTTGGTGGGTGGAAACACCATATATTTT CASSLVGGNTIYF
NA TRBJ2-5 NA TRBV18 TGTGCCAGCTCACCACCTTCGACAGGACCTATTAGGACCCAGTACTTC CASSPPSTGPIRTQYF
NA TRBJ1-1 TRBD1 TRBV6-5 TGTGCCAGCAGTTACTCATATTATAGGACAGGGACTGAAGCTTTCTTT CASSYSYYRTGTEAFF
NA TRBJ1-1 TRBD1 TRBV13 TGTGCCAGCAGCAAGGCAACAGGGGTTTTCACTGAAGCTTTCTTT CASSKATGVFTEAFF
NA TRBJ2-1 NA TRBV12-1 TGTGCCAGCAGCTTCCCAGCGGGCAACAATGAGCAGTTCTTC CASSFPAGNNEQFF
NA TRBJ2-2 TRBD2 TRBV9 TGTGCCAGCAGCATCACTAGCGGGAGCACCGGGGAGCTGTTTTTT CASSITSGSTGELFF
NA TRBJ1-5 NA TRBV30 TGTGCCTGGAGTGTATCTTGGGAGACAGGAATCAATCAGCCCCAGCATTTT CAWSVSWETGINQPQHF
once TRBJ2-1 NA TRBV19 TGTGCCAGTAGTATAGATGGTCGGGGAATCCCCTACAATGAGCAGTTCTTC CASSIDGRGIPYNEQFF
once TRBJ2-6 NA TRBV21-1 TGTGCCAGCCCCCCCCCGGGGGCCTTGCCTGGGGCCAACGTCCTGACTTTC CASPPPGALPGANVLTF
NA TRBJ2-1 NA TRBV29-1 TGCAGCGTTGAATGGGACACGAACCTTATACCCTACAATGAGCAGTTCTTC CSVEWDTNLIPYNEQFF
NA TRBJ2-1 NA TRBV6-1 TGTGCCAGCAGTGAAGTCGAGCATGAGCAGTTCTTC CASSEVEHEQFF
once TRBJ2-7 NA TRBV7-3 TGTGCCAGCAGCAAAGGGGCGATCTACGAGCAGTACTTC CASSKGAIYEQYF
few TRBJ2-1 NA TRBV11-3 TGTGCCAGCAGCGGACAGTCCTACAATGAGCAGTTCTTC CASSGQSYNEQFF
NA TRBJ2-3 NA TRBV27 TGTGCCAGCAGTTGGACGGGAAGCACAGATACGCAGTATTTT CASSWTGSTDTQYF
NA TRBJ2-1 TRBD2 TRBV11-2 TGTGCCAGCAGCTCTCTAGGGGGTGGCGCGGGAGGTTACTACAATGAGCAGTTCTTC CASSSLGGGAGGYYNEQFF
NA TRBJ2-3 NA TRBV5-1 TGCGCCAGCAGCTTGGGGGAGACCCGTACGCAGTATTTT CASSLGETRTQYF
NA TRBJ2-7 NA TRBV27 TGTGCCAGCAGTCCTATACAGGTGGTTCCTTCCTACGAGCAGTACTTC CASSPIQVVPSYEQYF
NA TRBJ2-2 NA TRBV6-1 TGTGCCAGCAGTGAAATTGGGTCTAGCGTAAACACCGGGGAGCTGTTTTTT CASSEIGSSVNTGELFF
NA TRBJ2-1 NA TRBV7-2 TGTGCCAGCAGCTTACTTGCTACCTCCTACAATGAGCAGTTCTTC CASSLLATSYNEQFF
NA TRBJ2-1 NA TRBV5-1 TGCGCCAGCAGCTCCGACAATGAGCAGTTCTTC CASSSDNEQFF
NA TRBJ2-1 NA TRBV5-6 TGTGCCAGCAGCTTCGGCAGTAGGAATGAGCAGTTCTTC CASSFGSRNEQFF
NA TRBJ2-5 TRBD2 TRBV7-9 TGTGCCAGCAGCCGACGACTAGCGGGAGTTCCCCAAGAGACCCAGTACTTC CASSRRLAGVPQETQYF
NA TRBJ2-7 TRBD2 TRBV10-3 TGTGCCATCAGTACTTTAGCGGGAGTAGGCGAGCAGTACTTC CAISTLAGVGEQYF
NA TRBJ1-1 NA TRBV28 TGTGCCAGCACCACCCCCCACCTGGGAGGTGAAGCTTTCTTT CASTTPHLGGEAFF
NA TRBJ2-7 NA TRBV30 TGTGCCTGGAGCTTGGGGGGAGAGCAGTACTTC CAWSLGGEQYF
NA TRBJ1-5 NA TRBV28 TGTGCCAGCAACGCCGCTCTTCAGCCCCAGCATTTT CASNAALQPQHF
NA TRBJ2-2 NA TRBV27 TGTGCCAGCAGTTTTCGGGGGCGAGGCGTTGACACCGGGGAGCTGTTTTTT CASSFRGRGVDTGELFF
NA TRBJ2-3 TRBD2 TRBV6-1 TGTGCCAGCAGGAAGCGGGACTCTAGCACAGATACGCAGTATTTT CASRKRDSSTDTQYF
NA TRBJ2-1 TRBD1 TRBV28 TGTGCCAGCAGTCCGACGACAGGGCAACGGTACAATGAGCAGTTCTTC CASSPTTGQRYNEQFF
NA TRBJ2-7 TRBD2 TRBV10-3 TGTGCCATCCAAAGCGGGAGGGCTTCCTACGAGCAGTACTTC CAIQSGRASYEQYF
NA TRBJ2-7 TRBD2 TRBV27 TGTGCCAGCCCCGAAGGACTAGCGGGAGGGTTTCGCTCCTACGAGCAGTACTTC CASPEGLAGGFRSYEQYF
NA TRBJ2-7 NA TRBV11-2 TGTGCCAGCAGCTTTAGTTACGAGCAGTACTTC CASSFSYEQYF
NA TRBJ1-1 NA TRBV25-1 TGTGCCAGCAGTGAAGGTAGGGGGAGCACTGAAGCTTTCTTT CASSEGRGSTEAFF
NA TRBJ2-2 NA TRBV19 TGTGCCAGTGGATGGGCGGCGAACACCGGGGAGCTGTTTTTT CASGWAANTGELFF
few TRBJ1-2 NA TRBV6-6 TGTGCCAGCAGTTACGCGGGGTCCGTCTATGGCTACACCTTC CASSYAGSVYGYTF
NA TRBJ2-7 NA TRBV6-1 TGTGCCAGCAGTCGCTCCGGGATCACTCCCCTCGAGCAGTACTTC CASSRSGITPLEQYF
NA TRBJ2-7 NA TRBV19 TGTGCCAGTAGTAAAAATGTGGGGGCGCGTTTAAGCGAGCAGTACTTC CASSKNVGARLSEQYF
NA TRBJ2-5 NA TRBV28 TGTGCCAGCAGTTCCGACCCGGAAGAGACCCAGTACTTC CASSSDPEETQYF
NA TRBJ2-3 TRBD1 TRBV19 TGTGCCAGTAGTACGGACAGGGGATCAGATACGCAGTATTTT CASSTDRGSDTQYF
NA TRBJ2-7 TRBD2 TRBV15 TGTGCCACCAGCAGAGAACTACTAGCGGGAGGGCCTGAGCAGTACTTC CATSRELLAGGPEQYF
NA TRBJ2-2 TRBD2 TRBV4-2 TGTGCCAGCAGCCAAGAGTTAGCGGGAGGGAGTCTTGGCGGGGAGCTGTTTTTT CASSQELAGGSLGGELFF
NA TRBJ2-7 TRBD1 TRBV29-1 TGCAGCGTTGAGGGAACAGGGGATCGGCCCTACGAGCAGTACTTC CSVEGTGDRPYEQYF
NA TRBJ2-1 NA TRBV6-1 TGTGCCAGCACCGGGACACGTCAGTTCAGTGAGCAGTTCTTC CASTGTRQFSEQFF
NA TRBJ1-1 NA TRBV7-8 TGTGCCAGCAGCTTAGCCGGATTGAACGGAGCGTCTGAAGCTTTCTTT CASSLAGLNGASEAFF
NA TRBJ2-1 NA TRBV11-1 TGTGCCAGCAGCTTGGGCAGGGTCAATGAGCAGTTCTTC CASSLGRVNEQFF
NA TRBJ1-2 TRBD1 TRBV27 TGTGCCAGCAGTTTAAGCCCAGGGGGCCAGTTCTACACCTTC CASSLSPGGQFYTF
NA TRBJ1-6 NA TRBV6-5 TGTGCCAGCAGTTACCCCCAAGGGACGGACTTGGCACCCCTCCACTTT CASSYPQGTDLAPLHF